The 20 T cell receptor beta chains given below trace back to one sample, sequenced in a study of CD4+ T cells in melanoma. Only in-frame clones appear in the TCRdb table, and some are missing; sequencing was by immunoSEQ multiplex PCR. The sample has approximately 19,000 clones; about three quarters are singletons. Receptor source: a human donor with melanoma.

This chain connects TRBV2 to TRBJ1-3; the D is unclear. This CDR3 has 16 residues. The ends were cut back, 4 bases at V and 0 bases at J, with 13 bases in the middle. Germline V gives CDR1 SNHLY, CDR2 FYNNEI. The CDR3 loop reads CASSGSGISSGNTIYF. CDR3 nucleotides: TGTGCCAGCAGTGGCTCCGGGATAAGCTCTGGAAACACCATATATTTT.

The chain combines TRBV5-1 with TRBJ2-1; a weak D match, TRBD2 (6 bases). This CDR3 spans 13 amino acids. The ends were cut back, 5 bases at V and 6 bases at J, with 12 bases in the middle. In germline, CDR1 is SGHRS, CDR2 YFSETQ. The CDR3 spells CASSPGGANEQFF. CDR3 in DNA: TGCGCCAGCAGTCCAGGCGGGGCCAATGAGCAGTTCTTC. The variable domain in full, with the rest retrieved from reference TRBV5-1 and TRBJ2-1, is KAGVTQTPRYLIKTRGQQVTLSCSPISGHRSVSWYQQTPGQGLQFLFEYFSETQRNKGNFPGRFSGRQFSNSRSEMNVSTLELGDSALYLCASSPGGANEQFFGPGTRLTVL.

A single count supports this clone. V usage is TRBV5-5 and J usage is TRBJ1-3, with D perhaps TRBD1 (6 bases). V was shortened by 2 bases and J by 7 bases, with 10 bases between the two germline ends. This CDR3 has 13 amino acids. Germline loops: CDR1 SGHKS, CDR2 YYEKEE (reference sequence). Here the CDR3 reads CASSFDRMNTIYF. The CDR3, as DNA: TGTGCCAGCAGCTTTGACAGGATGAACACCATATATTTT. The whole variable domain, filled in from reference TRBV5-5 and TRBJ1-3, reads DAGVTQSPTHLIKTRGQQVTLRCSPISGHKSVSWYQQVLGQGPQFIFQYYEKEERGRGNFPDRFSARQFPNYSSELNVNALLLGDSALYLCASSFDRMNTIYFGEGSWLTVV.

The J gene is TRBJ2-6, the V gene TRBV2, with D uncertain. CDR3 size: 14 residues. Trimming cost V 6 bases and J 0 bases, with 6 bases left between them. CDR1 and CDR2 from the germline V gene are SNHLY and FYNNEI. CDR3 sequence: CASRDGSGANVLTF. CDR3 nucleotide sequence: TGTGCCAGCAGGGACGGCTCTGGGGCCAACGTCCTGACTTTC.

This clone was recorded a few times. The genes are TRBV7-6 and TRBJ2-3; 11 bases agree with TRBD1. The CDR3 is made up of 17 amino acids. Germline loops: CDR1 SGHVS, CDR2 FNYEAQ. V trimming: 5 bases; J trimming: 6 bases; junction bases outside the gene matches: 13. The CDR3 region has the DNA TGTGCCAGCAGCCAAAAACGGACAGGGGGCGTGTCCGATACGCAGTATTTT. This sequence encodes CASSQKRTGGVSDTQYF.

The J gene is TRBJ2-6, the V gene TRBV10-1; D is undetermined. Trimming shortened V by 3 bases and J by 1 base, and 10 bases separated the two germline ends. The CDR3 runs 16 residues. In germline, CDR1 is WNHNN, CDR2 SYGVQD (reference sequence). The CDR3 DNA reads TGCGCCAGCAGTGACGGTGTGGGGTCTGGGGCCAACGTCCTGACTTTC. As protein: CASSDGVGSGANVLTF.

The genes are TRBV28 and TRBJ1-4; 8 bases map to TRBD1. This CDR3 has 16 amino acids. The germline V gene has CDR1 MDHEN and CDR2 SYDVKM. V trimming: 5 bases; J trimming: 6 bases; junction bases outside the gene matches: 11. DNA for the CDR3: TGTGCCAGCAGTCCCGGGGGGACAGGATTTTATGAAAAACTGTTTTTT. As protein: CASSPGGTGFYEKLFF.

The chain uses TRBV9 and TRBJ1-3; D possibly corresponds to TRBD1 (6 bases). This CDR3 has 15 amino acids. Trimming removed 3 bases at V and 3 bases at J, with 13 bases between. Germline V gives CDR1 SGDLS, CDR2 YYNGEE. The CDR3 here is CASSATGQSGNTIYF. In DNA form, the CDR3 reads TGTGCCAGCAGCGCTACGGGACAAAGTGGAAACACCATATATTTT.

This chain's CDR3 is CASSQERGTDTQYF. DNA of the CDR3: TGTGCCAGCAGCCAAGAACGAGGGACAGATACGCAGTATTTT. This chain connects TRBV4-2 to TRBJ2-3; maybe TRBD2 (5 bases). The CDR3 extends over 14 amino acids. Germline V gene lookup returns CDR1 LGHNA and CDR2 YNFKEQ. V was pared by 0 bases and J by 3 bases, with 7 bases between.

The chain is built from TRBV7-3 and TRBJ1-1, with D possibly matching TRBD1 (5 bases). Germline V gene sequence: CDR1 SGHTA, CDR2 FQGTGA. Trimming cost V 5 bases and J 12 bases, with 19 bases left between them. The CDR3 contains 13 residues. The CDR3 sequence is CASSPGAAPGTFF. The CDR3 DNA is TGTGCCAGCAGCCCTGGGGCAGCTCCTGGGACTTTCTTT.

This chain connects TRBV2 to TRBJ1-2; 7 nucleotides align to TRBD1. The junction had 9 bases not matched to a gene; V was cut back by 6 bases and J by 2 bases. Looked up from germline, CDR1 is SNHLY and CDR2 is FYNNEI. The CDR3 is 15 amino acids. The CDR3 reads CASSPRQGPNYGYTF. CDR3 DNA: TGTGCCAGCAGCCCTCGACAGGGCCCCAACTATGGCTACACCTTC.

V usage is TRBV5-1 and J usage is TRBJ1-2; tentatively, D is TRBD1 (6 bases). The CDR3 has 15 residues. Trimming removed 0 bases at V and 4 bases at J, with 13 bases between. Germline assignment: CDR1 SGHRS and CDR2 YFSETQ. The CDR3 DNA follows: TGCGCCAGCAGCTTGGCCCCAGGGGTTCCCTATGGCTACACCTTC. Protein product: CASSLAPGVPYGYTF.

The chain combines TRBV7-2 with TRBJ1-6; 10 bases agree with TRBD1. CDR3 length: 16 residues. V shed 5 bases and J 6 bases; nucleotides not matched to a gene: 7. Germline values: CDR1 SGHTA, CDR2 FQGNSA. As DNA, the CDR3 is TGTGCCAGCAGCCCCGATGGGACAGGGGTTAATTCACCCCTCCACTTT. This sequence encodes CASSPDGTGVNSPLHF.

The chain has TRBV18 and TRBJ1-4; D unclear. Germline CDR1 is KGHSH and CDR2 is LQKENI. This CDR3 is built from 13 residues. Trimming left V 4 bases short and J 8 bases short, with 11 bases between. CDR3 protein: CASSRHAGEKLFF. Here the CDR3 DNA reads TGTGCCAGCTCACGTCATGCGGGGGAAAAACTGTTTTTT.

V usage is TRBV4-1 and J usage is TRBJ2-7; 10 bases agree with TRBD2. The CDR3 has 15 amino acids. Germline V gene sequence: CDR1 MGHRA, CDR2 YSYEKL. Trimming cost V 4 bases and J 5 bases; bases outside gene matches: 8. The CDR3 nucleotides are TGCGCCAGCAGCCGCCTAGCGGGGGAAGAGGACGAGCAGTACTTC. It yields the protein CASSRLAGEEDEQYF.

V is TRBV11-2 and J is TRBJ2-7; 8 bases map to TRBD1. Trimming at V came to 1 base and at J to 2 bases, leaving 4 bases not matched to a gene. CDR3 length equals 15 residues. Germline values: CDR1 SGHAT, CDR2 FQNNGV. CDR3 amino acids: CASSLGQTGAYEQYF. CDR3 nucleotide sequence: TGTGCCAGCAGCTTAGGCCAGACAGGGGCCTACGAGCAGTACTTC.

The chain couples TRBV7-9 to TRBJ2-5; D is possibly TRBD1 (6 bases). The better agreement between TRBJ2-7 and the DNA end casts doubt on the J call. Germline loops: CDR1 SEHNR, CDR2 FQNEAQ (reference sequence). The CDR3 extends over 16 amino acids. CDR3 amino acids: CASTTDESSQGYEQYF. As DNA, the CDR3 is TGTGCCAGCACCACCGACGAATCATCACAGGGCTACGAGCAGTACTTC.

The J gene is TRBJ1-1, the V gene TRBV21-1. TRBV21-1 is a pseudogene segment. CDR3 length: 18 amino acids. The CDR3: CASSKARRGGSRNTEAFF. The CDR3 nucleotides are TGTGCCAGCAGCAAAGCGCGAAGGGGAGGGTCCAGAAACACTGAAGCTTTCTTT.

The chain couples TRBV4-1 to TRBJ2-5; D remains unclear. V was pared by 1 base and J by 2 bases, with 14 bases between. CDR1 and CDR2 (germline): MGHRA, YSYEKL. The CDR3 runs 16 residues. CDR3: CASSQGPSVGQETQYF. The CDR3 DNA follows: TGCGCCAGCAGCCAAGGCCCCAGCGTTGGACAAGAGACCCAGTACTTC.

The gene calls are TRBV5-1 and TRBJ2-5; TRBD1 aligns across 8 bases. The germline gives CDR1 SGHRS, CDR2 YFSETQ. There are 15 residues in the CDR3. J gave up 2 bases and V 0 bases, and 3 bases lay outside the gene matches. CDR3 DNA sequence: TGCGCCAGCAGCTTGGAGGACAGGGAGCAAGAGACCCAGTACTTC. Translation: CASSLEDREQETQYF.